The clone carrying this T cell receptor (beta chain) was recorded many times. Its specificity is unknown. Source material for PBMCs was around 10 ml fresh peripheral blood. Regions amplified from RNA transcripts were the TCR beta CDR3 regions. The HTBI primer set was used in a first-round RT-PCR of the TCR CDR3. MiXCR, run by TCRdb on the multiplex PCR reads, gives a single entry per CDR3 protein. The profile shows roughly 380,000 distinct CDR3 sequences, 15% to 20% of them singletons. This record comes from a study of T cells in Graves' hyperthyroidism and ophthalmopathy. General study findings and limits: Most clonotypes that expanded in the thyroid above 0.001 also showed up in blood. Ophthalmopathy was separated from stable hyperthyroidism by a 13 V-J model. The model made its ophthalmopathy prediction, and onset followed a median 6.5 months later.

J lost 7 bases, V lost 0 bases, and 9 bases had no gene match. CDR1 and CDR2 (germline): SGHVS, FNYEAQ. The CDR3 is 15 residues long. The sequenced sample was blood. This sequence was found in a woman between 40 and 50 years old with Graves' ophthalmopathy. V usage is TRBV7-6 and J usage is TRBJ2-7, with 7 bases that match TRBD1. The CDR3 spells CASSLAIDSRGEQYF. CDR3 coding DNA: TGTGCCAGCAGCTTAGCGATTGACTCCAGGGGGGAGCAGTACTTC.